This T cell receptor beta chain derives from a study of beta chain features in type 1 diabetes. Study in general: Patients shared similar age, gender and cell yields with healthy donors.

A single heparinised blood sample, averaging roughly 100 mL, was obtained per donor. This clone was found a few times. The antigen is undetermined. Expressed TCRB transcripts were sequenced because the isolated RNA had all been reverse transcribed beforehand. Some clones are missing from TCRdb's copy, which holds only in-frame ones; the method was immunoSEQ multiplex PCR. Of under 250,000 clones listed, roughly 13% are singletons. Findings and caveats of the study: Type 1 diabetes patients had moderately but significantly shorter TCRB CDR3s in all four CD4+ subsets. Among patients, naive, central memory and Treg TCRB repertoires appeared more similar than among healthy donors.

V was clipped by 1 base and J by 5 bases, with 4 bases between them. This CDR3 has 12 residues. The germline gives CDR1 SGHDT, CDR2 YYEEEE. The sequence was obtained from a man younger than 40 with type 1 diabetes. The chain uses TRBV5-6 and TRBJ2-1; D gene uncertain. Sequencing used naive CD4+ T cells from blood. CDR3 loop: CASSLTDNEQFF. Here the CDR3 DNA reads TGTGCCAGCAGCTTGACAGACAATGAGCAGTTCTTC. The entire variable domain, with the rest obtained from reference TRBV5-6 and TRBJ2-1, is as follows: DAGVTQSPTHLIKTRGQQVTLRCSPKSGHDTVSWYQQALGQGPQFIFQYYEEEERQRGNFPDRFSGHQFPNYSSELNVNALLLGDSALYLCASSLTDNEQFFGPGTRLTVL.